The rows below give T cell receptor beta chains drawn from one sample of a study of identical twins. MiXCR, run by TCRdb on the 5' RACE reads, gives a single entry per CDR3 protein. The repertoire includes under 800,000 distinct CDR3 sequences, 21% of them detected once, and over 4% sits in the top ten. These same data were also listed under a study on T cells expressing NK-cell markers.

The sequenced material came from PBMCs. The receptors come from a woman aged 18-29 years in good health. The CDR3 runs from the conserved cysteine through the conserved F or W. The D gene is left open where the match is weak. Clone size is given for some rows only: seen once, a few or many times, or a class if the clone is expanded.

size	D	V	J	DNA	CDR3
.	.	TRBV5-1	TRBJ2-7	TGCGCCAGCACGGCAGGCCAAAGCTACGAGCAGTACTTC	CASTAGQSYEQYF
few	.	TRBV5-1	TRBJ2-2	TGCGCCAGCAGCCCACCCGGGACACAAAACACCGGGGAGCTGTTTTTT	CASSPPGTQNTGELFF
few	.	TRBV20-1	TRBJ2-1	TGCAGTGCAAGGCCTCGCGGTTGGGGTGAGCAGTTCTTC	CSARPRGWGEQFF
many	TRBD2	TRBV29-1	TRBJ2-1	TGCAGCACGGGACTAGCGGGGGGGCTGCCCTACAATGAGCAGTTCTTC	CSTGLAGGLPYNEQFF
few	.	TRBV7-9	TRBJ1-1	TGTGCCAGCAGCCGCCATGACAGGAACACTGAAGCTTTCTTT	CASSRHDRNTEAFF
.	.	TRBV2	TRBJ2-7	TGTGCCAGCAGTGACTTTATGGACGAGCAGTACTTC	CASSDFMDEQYF
few	TRBD2	TRBV6-1	TRBJ2-5	TGTGCCAGCAGACCACCATACCTAGCGGGAGAGGAGACCCAGTACTTC	CASRPPYLAGEETQYF
.	.	TRBV29-1	TRBJ2-1	TGCAGCGTTTCCAACAGTCCCAATGAGCAGTTCTTC	CSVSNSPNEQFF
.	.	TRBV3-1	TRBJ1-2	TGTGCCAGCAGCCACCTAGAACCCCAGGGTAACTATGGCTACACCTTC	CASSHLEPQGNYGYTF
many	.	TRBV12-3/TRBV12-4	TRBJ1-1	TGTGCCAGCAGTTTTTCGGGCAGAGAAGCTTTCTTT	CASSFSGREAFF
.	.	TRBV12-3/TRBV12-4	TRBJ2-5	TGTGCCAGCAGTGCGGGGACGGCTTTTCGAGAGACCCAGTACTTC	CASSAGTAFRETQYF
.	.	TRBV6-1	TRBJ1-5	TGTGCCAGCAGTGTTAAAGGGCCCAATCAGCCCCAGCATTTT	CASSVKGPNQPQHF
.	.	TRBV5-1	TRBJ2-2	TGCGCCAGCAGCTTACCGGGTCCACTGTTTTTT	CASSLPGPLFF
few	.	TRBV29-1	TRBJ2-7	TGCAGCGTAGGCCTTGGACGGAGTAGCTCCTACGAGCAGTACTTC	CSVGLGRSSSYEQYF
.	.	TRBV24-1	TRBJ2-1	TGTGCCACCAGTGATTCTTTTGCACGTTCGTTCAATGAGCAGTTCTTC	CATSDSFARSFNEQFF
many	.	TRBV19	TRBJ2-5	TGTGCCAGTAGTAGCGAGGAAGAGACCCAGTACTTC	CASSSEEETQYF
.	.	TRBV7-6	TRBJ2-1	TGTGCCAGCAGCTCAAGATTGAGGGGACTCCGAGAATACAATGAGCAGTTCTTC	CASSSRLRGLREYNEQFF
.	TRBD2	TRBV6-1	TRBJ2-7	TGTGCCAGCAGAGCGGGGCCCTCCTACGAGCAGTACTTC	CASRAGPSYEQYF
.	.	TRBV20-1	TRBJ1-2	TGCAGTGCTAGAGTGAGGTTGGACGACATTCAATCTTTTTCCTATGGCTACACCTTC	CSARVRLDDIQSFSYGYTF
few	TRBD2	TRBV7-6	TRBJ2-7	TGTGCCAGCAGCTTAGAGACTAGCGGGAGAGCTTACGAGCAGTACTTC	CASSLETSGRAYEQYF
few	.	TRBV20-1	TRBJ1-1	TGCAGTGCTAGAGGACAACAGGGTACATGGGCTTTCTTT	CSARGQQGTWAFF
.	.	TRBV12-3/TRBV12-4	TRBJ1-2	TGTGCCAGCAGTTTAGGTGGGGGTGTCTATGGCTACACCTTC	CASSLGGGVYGYTF
many	.	TRBV29-1	TRBJ2-5	TGCAGCGTTCGAAAGGCCCAAGTAGAGACCCAGTACTTC	CSVRKAQVETQYF
.	.	TRBV27	TRBJ1-5	TGTGCCAGCCGAGGATGGAGGAGCAATCAGCCCCAGCATTTT	CASRGWRSNQPQHF
many	.	TRBV10-2	TRBJ2-6	TGCGCCAGCAGTGAGGCCGGGGCCAACGTCCTGACTTTC	CASSEAGANVLTF
.	.	TRBV12-3/TRBV12-4	TRBJ1-3	TGTGCCAGCAGCCACCCCTGGGGCATATATTTT	CASSHPWGIYF